Listed below are T cell receptor beta chains from one sample, sequenced in a study of neurological immune-mediated disorders. MiXCR, run by TCRdb on the 5' RACE reads, gives a single entry per CDR3 protein. The sample has 100,000 or so distinct CDR3 sequences, around 3.3% seen once. The sequenced material came from PBMCs. The receptors were gathered from a woman between 18 and 29 years old with multiple sclerosis. The conserved cysteine and the conserved F or W are not part of the CDR3 here. For some rows the clone size is stated as once, few or many, or as a class when expanded; others skip it.

V gene,clone size,CDR3 protein
TRBV4-1,many,ASSRLTENYGYT
TRBV7-6,many,ASSLGGRMIGELF
TRBV7-8,many,ASSLGGQGYT
TRBV6-5,many,ASSRTMNTEAF
TRBV7-2,many,ASSLGPSGSTDTQY
TRBV14,many,ASSQEVGADEQF
TRBV5-5,many,ASSHFRTDGNTEAF
TRBV11-3,.,ASSVGQGSTDTQY
TRBV7-2,many,ASSLAPLAGEETQY
TRBV6-2/TRBV6-3,.,ASSPAGQGYEQY
TRBV7-6,.,ASSSSGSKGTGELF
TRBV7-9,many,ASSLPGVRGYT
TRBV7-2,.,ASSLVSGDNEQF
TRBV4-1,many,ASSQGSGGGGDEQY
TRBV5-1,many,ASRSPGLAGETQY
TRBV6-5,many,ASSYGMNTEAF
TRBV20-1,few,ASRDMDTEAF
TRBV27,.,ASSPTGLAGVREQY
TRBV12-3/TRBV12-4,many,ASSLGNTGELF
TRBV7-2,many,ASSRDGQLQF
TRBV29-1,many,SVEVSDRQLQETQY
TRBV3-1,many,ASSQSTGSLAF
TRBV20-1,many,SALSRETQY
TRBV5-1,many,ASSPQETWNTEAF
TRBV7-9,many,ASSLTLGGELF
TRBV5-1,.,ASSLLRTGASTDTQY
TRBV13,many,ASSLVWDKNIQY
TRBV7-2,.,ASSSPGLAGGGAEQY
TRBV6-5,many,ASSVSGGLPNEQF
TRBV5-1,many,ASSVNVAGGTTGELF
TRBV29-1,many,SVEHPQGSTGTDTQY
TRBV3-1,many,ASRPGQLGYNEQF
TRBV5-1,many,ASSPGQAVPEAF
TRBV6-5,many,ASSYEGGEQY
TRBV9,many,ASSGGDPEAF
TRBV9,.,ASSDPGKGNYGYT
TRBV7-2,many,ASSLQARDYYEQY
TRBV15,many,ATSGDRSSSYNEQF
TRBV20-1,many,SARKTELNEKLF
TRBV3-1,many,ASSQGMQGLYEQY
TRBV3-1,many,ASSPRGQGLGTGELF
TRBV7-9,many,ASSSSRDVRSGANVLT